The 8 T cell receptor beta chains presented below share a single source sample, sequenced in a study of immune characterization of retroperitoneal liposarcoma. TCRdb used MiXCR to reprocess the PCR reads, holding one entry per CDR3 protein. Here the sample spans some 10,000 distinct CDR3 sequences, approximately 28% being singletons. What was sequenced was tumor tissue. The receptors stem from a female donor with retroperitoneal liposarcoma.

The J gene is TRBJ2-1, the V gene TRBV6-6, with a weak D call TRBD2 (7 bases). TRBJ2-7 matches the DNA end more closely, so the J call is doubtful. Germline V CDR1 and CDR2: MNHNY, SVGAGI (reference sequence). The CDR3 is 15 amino acids. CDR3 in DNA: TGTGCCAGCAGCGAAGGGGGGGGGCCGTCATACGAGCAGTACTTC. Translated: CASSEGGGPSYEQYF.

This clonotype was counted at least ten times. The CDR3 reads CASSLEYYTEAFF. CDR3 nucleotides: TGTGCCAGCAGCTTAGAGTACTACACTGAAGCTTTCTTT. The chain has TRBV7-6 and TRBJ1-1; D is undetermined. Trimming took off 1 base at V and 3 bases at J, with 6 bases between the two ends. The CDR3 runs to 13 residues. The germline V gene encodes CDR1 SGHVS and CDR2 FNYEAQ.

This rearrangement joins TRBV7-2 to TRBJ2-2; a weak D match, TRBD2 (5 bases). This CDR3 is 16 amino acids long. Trimming left V 3 bases short and J 0 bases short, with 11 bases between. Germline-derived CDR1 and CDR2 are SGHTA and FQGNSA. CDR3 residues: CASSLTRAPNTGELFF. The CDR3 bases are TGTGCCAGCAGCTTGACGCGGGCCCCGAACACCGGGGAGCTGTTTTTT. The full variable domain, rest sourced from reference TRBV7-2 and TRBJ2-2, is GAGVSQSPSNKVTEKGKDVELRCDPISGHTALYWYRQSLGQGLEFLIYFQGNSAPDKSGLPSDRFSAERTGGSVSTLTIQRTQQEDSAVYLCASSLTRAPNTGELFFGEGSRLTVL.

This clonotype is termed large. The V and J genes are TRBV6-6 and TRBJ1-6, with D tentatively TRBD1 (6 bases). The germline gives CDR1 MNHNY, CDR2 SVGAGI (reference sequence). The length of the CDR3 is 18 residues. Trimming took off 0 bases at V and 3 bases at J, with 15 bases between the two ends. The CDR3 reads CASSYSTAGALYNSPLHF. Here the CDR3 DNA reads TGTGCCAGCAGTTACTCGACGGCAGGGGCCCTCTATAATTCACCCCTCCACTTT.

This clonotype was counted once. This chain joins TRBV6-1 and TRBJ1-1; TRBD1 matches 7 bases. The CDR3 spans 14 residues. Per germline, CDR1 MNHNS and CDR2 SASEGT. V dropped 5 bases and J dropped 4; count of bases not matched to a gene: 7. The chain's CDR3 is CASSSQGGVTEAFF. CDR3 DNA sequence: TGTGCCAGCAGTTCCCAGGGGGGAGTCACTGAAGCTTTCTTT.

The table lists this clonotype with a count of one. A read error is possible here, since a much larger clone lies one base away. The CDR3, as DNA: TGTGCCAGCAACTTAGGAGGGAGCTCCTACGAGCAGTACTTC. Translated, it gives CASNLGGSSYEQYF. This chain uses TRBV11-3 with TRBJ2-1, with D maybe TRBD2 (6 bases). Near its end, the DNA agrees better with TRBJ2-7, so the J call may be wrong. Per the germline V gene, CDR1 is SGHNT and CDR2 is YENEEA. The CDR3 extends over 14 amino acids.

This clonotype was recorded many times. The chain links TRBV7-8 to TRBJ1-5, with a possible D match to TRBD1 (5 bases). This CDR3 contains 15 residues. V lost 2 bases and J 2 bases, leaving 10 bases between the germline ends. Germline V gene data show CDR1 as SGHVS and CDR2 as FQNEAQ. The CDR3: CASSLRWGGNQPQHF. The DNA of the CDR3 is TGTGCCAGCAGCTTAAGGTGGGGGGGCAATCAGCCCCAGCATTTT.

There are a few counts of this clonotype. The chain recombines TRBV6-1 with TRBJ2-6; D is possibly TRBD2 (6 bases). The J call is in doubt because the DNA end fits TRBJ2-7 better. CDR1 and CDR2 from the germline V gene are MNHNS and SASEGT. The CDR3 extends over 14 amino acids. The CDR3 DNA reads as TGTGCCAGCAAAGTCTCAGGCGGCGGGGATGAGCAGTACTTC. Its protein product is CASKVSGGGDEQYF.